One and the same sample provided the 23 T cell receptor beta chains below, sequenced in a study of Ad26.COV2.S vaccination and SARS-CoV-2 variants. Using immunoSEQ multiplex PCR, the repertoire was profiled, and TCRdb retains in-frame clones only, with some absent. Found here are over 400,000 clones, 92% of them singletons; the top ten hold approximately 1.6%. Noted treatment: over 15 received Ad26.COV2.S at low or high dose, single or two shots; roughly five received placebo; per-sample allocation not given. Following the first vaccine or placebo injection, samples were taken on day 63. Sequenced here: peripheral blood, sampled in a trial of Ad26.COV2.S vaccine versus placebo. The receptors were gathered from a person aged 18-65 years who received the Ad26.COV2.S COVID-19 vaccine or a placebo.

This clone was seen just once. The chain has TRBV5-4 and TRBJ2-7; 11 nucleotides align to TRBD1. V shed 0 bases, J shed 2 bases, and the junction held 4 bases outside the gene matches. Germline V gives CDR1 SGHNT, CDR2 YYREEE (reference sequence). The CDR3 is 16 residues long. The CDR3 DNA is TGTGCCAGCAGCTTGGCCGCGGGACAGGGGGCCTACGAGCAGTACTTC. It specifies CASSLAAGQGAYEQYF.

The chain employs TRBV19 and TRBJ1-2, with D unclear. Between the trimmed V and J ends, which lost 0 bases and 1 base, there was a span of 9 bases. The germline gives CDR1 LNHDA, CDR2 SQIVND (reference sequence). CDR3 length equals 15 residues. CDR3 residues: CASSIDASINYGYTF. The CDR3 DNA reads TGTGCCAGTAGTATAGATGCGTCTATTAACTATGGCTACACCTTC.

This rearrangement joins TRBV15 to TRBJ2-3; 10 positions match TRBD2. The CDR3 is 16 amino acids. V lost 3 bases, J lost 4 bases, and 7 bases stayed unmatched. From germline, CDR1 is LNHNV and CDR2 YYDKDF (reference sequence). The CDR3 DNA is TGTGCCACCAGCAGGGAAGCGGGGGGGCGGGCAGATACGCAGTATTTT. Protein sequence: CATSREAGGRADTQYF.

The rearrangement uses TRBV6-5 and TRBJ1-6; a weak D match, TRBD1 (5 bases). The CDR3 runs to 14 residues. Trimming stripped 11 bases from V and 7 bases from J, with 18 bases between. Germline CDR1 MNHEY, CDR2 SVGAGI. CDR3 nucleotide sequence: TGTGCCTCCATCCCCCAGGGAAAAAATTCACCCCTCCACTTT. Protein product: CASIPQGKNSPLHF.

The chain has TRBV27 and TRBJ2-7; TRBD1 might be the D (6 bases). CDR1 MNHEY and CDR2 SMNVEV come from the germline V gene (reference sequence). The CDR3 contains 15 residues. V was clipped by 5 bases and J by 1 base, with 15 bases between them. The CDR3 sequence is CASSIRGPRSYEQYF. For the CDR3, the DNA is TGTGCCAGCAGTATCAGGGGTCCTAGGTCCTACGAGCAGTACTTC.

This clone was seen only once. This chain joins TRBV9 and TRBJ2-1, with D perhaps matching TRBD1 (5 bases). The germline gives CDR1 SGDLS, CDR2 YYNGEE. The CDR3 covers 14 residues. V was pared by 3 bases and J by 3 bases, with 10 bases between. The DNA for the CDR3 is TGTGCCAGCAGCGGAATAACAGGCTACAATGAGCAGTTCTTC. Protein product: CASSGITGYNEQFF.

This clone was seen only once. The rearrangement uses TRBV27 and TRBJ2-3; 7 bases are a match to TRBD1. After removal of 6 bases from V and 5 bases from J, the junction contained 14 bases not matched to a gene. Germline lookup yields CDR1 MNHEY and CDR2 SMNVEV (reference sequence). The CDR3 runs to 16 residues. Written as DNA, the CDR3 is TGTGCCAGCAGGAGACAGGGCAGACAGGTTCAAGATACGCAGTATTTT. Its translation: CASRRQGRQVQDTQYF.

The chain's CDR3 is CASSLGAYEQYF. The CDR3, as DNA: TGTGCCAGCAGTCTGGGGGCGTACGAGCAGTACTTC. The J gene is TRBJ2-7, the V gene TRBV7-9, with D tentatively TRBD1 (6 bases). Trimming took off 6 bases at V and 4 bases at J, with 10 bases between the two ends. This CDR3 has 12 residues. Germline V gives CDR1 SEHNR, CDR2 FQNEAQ (reference sequence). The full variable domain, completed using reference TRBV7-9 and TRBJ2-7, is DTGVSQNPRHKITKRGQNVTFRCDPISEHNRLYWYRQTLGQGPEFLTYFQNEAQLEKSRLLSDRFSAERPKGSFSTLEIQRTEQGDSAMYLCASSLGAYEQYFGPGTRLTVT.

This clone was counted once. The chain is built from TRBV5-8 and TRBJ2-1; D is undetermined. V lost 1 base and J lost 0, with 8 bases in between. The CDR3 spans 15 residues. Germline CDR1 SGHTS, CDR2 YDEGEE. DNA of the CDR3: TGTGCCAGCAGCTTGACGGTGAGCTCCTACAATGAGCAGTTCTTC. Its translation is CASSLTVSSYNEQFF.

The chain uses TRBV3-1 (or the pseudogene TRBV3-2) and TRBJ2-1, with 12 bases aligning to TRBD2. J gave up 4 bases and V 4 bases, and 2 bases lay outside the gene matches. Germline V gene data show CDR1 as LGHDT and CDR2 as YNNKEL (reference sequence). The CDR3 runs to 15 residues. CDR3 DNA: TGTGCCAGCAGCCTAACTAGCGGGGGGTACAATGAGCAGTTCTTC. Its translation is CASSLTSGGYNEQFF.

The chain joins TRBV7-2 to TRBJ1-2, with D unclear. The V gene lost 5 bases and the J gene lost 4 bases, with 8 bases spanning the gap. There are 12 residues in the CDR3. Germline V gene data show CDR1 as SGHTA and CDR2 as FQGNSA. The CDR3 region is CASSMDGYGYTF. The DNA for the CDR3 is TGTGCCAGCAGCATGGACGGCTATGGCTACACCTTC.

The rearrangement links TRBV19 to TRBJ2-7, with 8 bases lining up with TRBD2. V trimming: 8 bases; J trimming: 2 bases; junction bases outside the gene matches: 5. The CDR3 is made up of 13 amino acids. Germline V gene sequence: CDR1 LNHDA, CDR2 SQIVND (reference sequence). The CDR3 reads CASAPGGPYEQYF. Here the CDR3 DNA reads TGTGCCAGTGCCCCGGGGGGGCCCTACGAGCAGTACTTC.

The chain combines TRBV29-1 with TRBJ2-2; no reliable D call. The CDR3 extends over 14 amino acids. CDR1 SQVTM and CDR2 ANQGSEA come from the germline V gene. Trimming stripped 2 bases from V and 4 bases from J, with 11 bases between. The CDR3, as DNA: TGCAGCGTTGAAAGTGGGCGCGGCACCGGGGAGCTGTTTTTT. Translated: CSVESGRGTGELFF.

The chain recombines TRBV6-5 with TRBJ2-7; weak D call: TRBD1 (6 bases). CDR3 size: 15 residues. V dropped 5 bases and J dropped 3 bases, with 17 bases sitting between them. Germline values: CDR1 MNHEY, CDR2 SVGAGI. CDR3 DNA sequence: TGTGCCAGCAGTCCCGGGACATCGGGCTACTACGAGCAGTACTTC. This codes for CASSPGTSGYYEQYF.

The genes are TRBV28 and TRBJ2-5; 7 bases agree with TRBD1. Germline values: CDR1 MDHEN, CDR2 SYDVKM. The CDR3 covers 14 residues. Unmatched junction bases numbered 4, after V lost 5 bases and J lost 1 base. CDR3 coding DNA: TGTGCCAGCAGTATTAGACAGGGCCAAGAGACCCAGTACTTC. Residues: CASSIRQGQETQYF.

The V and J genes are TRBV7-2 and TRBJ2-1, with unresolved D. V lost 1 base to trimming and J lost 2 bases, with 12 bases between them. The CDR3 runs to 16 residues. Germline V gene lookup returns CDR1 SGHTA and CDR2 FQGNSA. The CDR3 DNA sequence: TGTGCCAGCAGCTTAGGGCTCGGCCCAACCTACAATGAGCAGTTCTTC. Protein: CASSLGLGPTYNEQFF.

V and J are TRBV4-3 and TRBJ2-5; 9 nucleotides agree with TRBD2. V shed 4 bases, J shed 2 bases, and the junction held 17 bases outside the gene matches. The germline gives CDR1 LGHNA, CDR2 YSLEER. The CDR3 contains 19 residues. The CDR3 coding sequence is TGCGCCAGCAGCCCTTTAAGGGCTAGCGGGGATTCGGGGCAAGAGACCCAGTACTTC. It is translated as CASSPLRASGDSGQETQYF.

This chain's CDR3 is CSVAQGGGYGYTF. CDR3 nucleotides: TGCAGCGTCGCCCAGGGGGGGGGCTATGGCTACACCTTC. This rearrangement joins TRBV29-1 to TRBJ1-2; 7 nucleotides agree with TRBD1. V dropped 6 bases and J dropped 4; count of bases not matched to a gene: 8. Germline V gene data show CDR1 as SQVTM and CDR2 as ANQGSEA. The CDR3 contains 13 residues.

This clone occurred a few times. The chain employs TRBV19 and TRBJ2-3; TRBD2 matches at 10 bases. CDR1 is LNHDA and CDR2 is SQIVND in the germline V gene (reference sequence). The ends lost 2 bases at V and 3 bases at J; junction bases unmatched: 5. The CDR3 totals 16 residues. CDR3 nucleotides: TGTGCCAGTAGTATACGTGGACTAGCGGTGACAGATACGCAGTATTTT. Residues: CASSIRGLAVTDTQYF. The complete variable domain, with remaining parts taken from reference TRBV19 and TRBJ2-3, reads DGGITQSPKYLFRKEGQNVTLSCEQNLNHDAMYWYRQDPGQGLRLIYYSQIVNDFQKGDIAEGYSVSREKKESFPLTVTSAQKNPTAFYLCASSIRGLAVTDTQYFGPGTRLTVL.

J is TRBJ2-7 and V is TRBV14; D is possibly TRBD2 (5 bases). This CDR3 is built from 14 residues. Germline CDR1 SGHDN, CDR2 FVKESK. Trimming took 1 base from V and 4 from J, leaving 11 bases between them. Here the CDR3 DNA reads TGTGCCAGCAGCCAAGTAGCGAGCTTTTACGAGCAGTACTTC. The encoded protein is CASSQVASFYEQYF.

Comment on this clone: Within the sample, other DNA sequences also encode this same CDR3. J is TRBJ1-4 and V is TRBV6-5; no reliable D call. The ends were cut back, 2 bases at V and 8 bases at J, with 3 bases in the middle. Looked up from germline, CDR1 is MNHEY and CDR2 is SVGAGI. The CDR3 is 11 residues long. The CDR3 reads CASSYGEKLFF. For the CDR3, the DNA is TGTGCCAGCAGTTACGGGGAAAAACTGTTTTTT.

This chain joins TRBV12-3 or TRBV12-4 and TRBJ1-2; D not resolved. Deletions cut 6 bases from V and 6 bases from J, with 14 bases between. This CDR3 contains 13 residues. CDR3 nucleotides: TGTGCCAGCAGCCCTACAGCCTCCGATGGCTACACCTTC. Encoded protein: CASSPTASDGYTF.

The J gene is TRBJ2-1, the V gene TRBV9, with D maybe TRBD2 (6 bases). Looked up from germline, CDR1 is SGDLS and CDR2 is YYNGEE. The germline V and J ends were trimmed by 0 bases and 3 bases, with 7 bases remaining between them. CDR3 size: 14 residues. The CDR3 region has the DNA TGTGCCAGCAGCGTAGCGGGGGTCTACAATGAGCAGTTCTTC. Translated, it gives CASSVAGVYNEQFF.